Following are 22 T cell receptor beta chains from one sample sequenced in a study of T cell changes during pregnancy in multiple sclerosis. Clones were read by immunoSEQ multiplex PCR, and TCRdb kept only the in-frame ones, dropping some. The sample lists under 70,000 clones; approximately 92% were seen once. The sample was peripheral blood, taken in the third trimester of pregnancy. Source of these receptors: a female donor in good health, enrolled as a control in a pregnancy study.

The V call is TRBV27, the J call TRBJ2-1; the match to TRBD1 covers 8 bases. This CDR3 contains 17 residues. After removal of 0 bases from V and 7 bases from J, the junction contained 11 bases not matched to a gene. CDR1 and CDR2 from the germline V gene are MNHEY and SMNVEV (reference sequence). The CDR3 coding sequence is TGTGCCAGCAGTTTATCGGCAGGGGGCGCAGGGATTAATGAGCAGTTCTTC. Translation gives CASSLSAGGAGINEQFF.

This clone was observed a few times. This chain links TRBV4-2 with TRBJ1-1; unclear D gene. The germline V and J ends were trimmed by 4 bases and 0 bases, with 15 bases remaining between them. CDR3 length: 16 residues. CDR1 LGHNA and CDR2 YNFKEQ come from the germline V gene. CDR3 sequence (DNA): TGTGCCAGCAGCCCGTATACGGAGCACCTGAACACTGAAGCTTTCTTT. Translation gives CASSPYTEHLNTEAFF.

This sequence joins TRBV10-1 and TRBJ2-3; 7 bases map to TRBD1. In germline, CDR1 is WNHNN, CDR2 SYGVQD (reference sequence). Unmatched junction bases numbered 6, after V lost 5 bases and J lost 4 bases. The CDR3 is 14 residues long. As DNA, the CDR3 is TGCGCCAGCAGTACAGGGGTGGTTGCAGATACGCAGTATTTT. Protein product: CASSTGVVADTQYF.

This clone was seen a single time. A read error is likely, as this CDR3 ends without the conserved phenylalanine or tryptophan. The chain joins TRBV19 to TRBJ1-2; 7 nucleotides match TRBD1. CDR3 length: 15 amino acids. Germline V gene lookup returns CDR1 LNHDA and CDR2 SQIVND (reference sequence). V was pared by 5 bases and J by 6 bases, with 12 bases of the junction left unmatched. CDR3 protein: CASSAAGGTGHGYTL. CDR3 DNA sequence: TGTGCCAGTAGTGCGGCAGGGGGAACGGGCCATGGCTACACCCTC.

The CDR3 DNA sequence: TGTGCCATCAGTGAGGGGGGGGGTTCGAATGAAAAACTGTTTTTT. Encoded protein: CAISEGGGSNEKLFF. The J gene is TRBJ1-4, the V gene TRBV10-3, with a weak D call TRBD1 (5 bases). The CDR3 is 15 amino acids. The germline V gene has CDR1 ENHRY and CDR2 SYGVKD. V was shortened by 2 bases and J by 5 bases, with 12 bases between the two germline ends.

The chain joins TRBV6-6 to TRBJ1-1, with D tentatively TRBD1 (5 bases). CDR3 length: 16 residues. Between the trimmed V and J ends, which lost 0 bases and 1 base, there was a span of 12 bases. The germline V gene encodes CDR1 MNHNY and CDR2 SVGAGI (reference sequence). As DNA, the CDR3 is TGTGCCAGCAGTTACTCTTTGAGGGGAGGGAACACTGAAGCTTTCTTT. Translated: CASSYSLRGGNTEAFF.

The chain couples TRBV28 to TRBJ1-4, with 7 bases aligning to TRBD1. With V trimmed by 6 bases and J by 6 bases, 7 bases remained unmatched. The CDR3 covers 14 residues. Germline V gene data show CDR1 as MDHEN and CDR2 as SYDVKM. The DNA for the CDR3 is TGTGCCAGCAGGGCAGGGGGAAAGGATGAAAAACTGTTTTTT. Its protein is CASRAGGKDEKLFF.

The rearrangement uses TRBV10-3 and TRBJ2-5; maybe TRBD1 (6 bases). Trimming removed 6 bases at V and 5 bases at J, with 16 bases between. Germline loops: CDR1 ENHRY, CDR2 SYGVKD. This CDR3 has 14 amino acids. The CDR3 sequence is CAIRDSATGETQYF. The CDR3 DNA sequence: TGTGCCATCAGGGATTCGGCAACAGGGGAGACCCAGTACTTC.

The chain couples TRBV19 to TRBJ2-3, with TRBD2 matching 8 bases. This CDR3 has 16 amino acids. Germline-derived CDR1 and CDR2 are LNHDA and SQIVND (reference sequence). V gave up 3 bases and J gave up 3 bases; unmatched junction bases: 8. The CDR3 loop reads CASSITGRGATDTQYF. The CDR3 region has the DNA TGTGCCAGTAGTATCACTGGGCGGGGGGCGACAGATACGCAGTATTTT.

The V call is TRBV29-1, the J call TRBJ2-1; 7 bases are a match to TRBD1. V trimming: 7 bases; J trimming: 4 bases; junction bases outside the gene matches: 10. Germline V CDR1 and CDR2: SQVTM, ANQGSEA. The CDR3 is 14 amino acids. CDR3 in amino acids: CSGLSGTAYNEQFF. In DNA form, the CDR3 reads TGCAGCGGCCTTTCCGGGACAGCGTACAATGAGCAGTTCTTC.

CDR3 region: CASSPMPGTVYNEQFF. The CDR3 region has the DNA TGTGCCAGCAGCCCAATGCCGGGGACAGTATACAATGAGCAGTTCTTC. The chain joins TRBV7-3 to TRBJ2-1; 7 bases line up with TRBD1. Germline trimming cut 5 bases from V and 4 bases from J; bases unmatched to any gene: 11. This CDR3 has 16 amino acids. CDR1 is SGHTA, CDR2 FQGTGA, per germline.

The chain joins TRBV19 to TRBJ2-7, with 9 bases fitting TRBD1. Germline CDR1 is LNHDA and CDR2 is SQIVND (reference sequence). Trimming removed 8 bases from V and 5 bases from J; junction bases left unmatched: 10. This CDR3 contains 14 residues. The CDR3 region is CASGTGLSVNEQYF. CDR3 coding DNA: TGTGCCAGTGGGACAGGGCTCTCAGTGAACGAGCAGTACTTC.

This clone has just a few counts. The chain links TRBV5-4 to TRBJ2-1; TRBD2 matches at 13 bases. The CDR3 extends over 15 amino acids. J gave up 10 bases and V 0 bases, and 4 bases lay outside the gene matches. The germline V gene has CDR1 SGHNT and CDR2 YYREEE (reference sequence). CDR3: CASSLGTSGREEQFF. In nucleotides, the CDR3 is TGTGCCAGCAGCTTGGGGACTAGCGGGAGAGAAGAGCAGTTCTTC.

V usage is TRBV7-8 and J usage is TRBJ2-1; weak D call: TRBD2 (5 bases). Germline CDR1 reads SGHVS; CDR2 reads FQNEAQ. The CDR3 contains 13 residues. V was clipped by 3 bases and J by 8 bases, with 11 bases between them. The CDR3 region is CASSLGSADEQFF. CDR3 bases: TGTGCCAGCAGCTTGGGTAGCGCAGATGAGCAGTTCTTC.

In regard to this clone: At the DNA level, this CDR3 is encoded by other sequences in the same sample as well. This sequence joins TRBV30 and TRBJ1-2; 9 bases line up with TRBD1. The CDR3 runs to 13 residues. The trim removed 3 bases at V and 6 bases at J, leaving 5 bases unmatched. Germline V CDR1 and CDR2: GTSNPN, SVGIG (reference sequence). The CDR3, as DNA: TGTGCCTGGAGCGAAGACAGGGGGGATGGCTACACCTTC. Residues: CAWSEDRGDGYTF. Using reference TRBV30 and TRBJ1-2 for the parts outside the CDR3, the full variable domain is SQTIHQWPATLVQPVGSPLSLECTVEGTSNPNLYWYRQAAGRGLQLLFYSVGIGQISSEVPQNLSASRPQDRQFILSSKKLLLSDSGFYLCAWSEDRGDGYTFGSGTRLTVV.

The chain links TRBV6-5 to TRBJ2-5; 7 bases line up with TRBD1. Germline CDR1 and CDR2: MNHEY and SVGAGI. The CDR3 consists of 15 residues. The J segment lost 2 bases and the V segment lost 1 base, leaving 4 bases of the junction unmatched. The CDR3 DNA is TGTGCCAGCAGTTACTTTGGCAGGGGGCAAGAGACCCAGTACTTC. Amino acids: CASSYFGRGQETQYF.

The sample holds one count of this clone. This sequence joins TRBV7-9 and TRBJ2-7, with D possibly TRBD1 on 6 matching bases. V shed 5 bases and J shed 0 bases, with 14 bases lying between them. Germline V gene lookup returns CDR1 SEHNR and CDR2 FQNEAQ (reference sequence). The CDR3 runs to 15 residues. CDR3 sequence reads: CASSTPGESSYEQYF. The CDR3 DNA reads as TGTGCCAGCAGCACTCCAGGGGAGAGCTCCTACGAGCAGTACTTC.

The rearrangement uses TRBV6-5 and TRBJ2-3; TRBD1 aligns across 10 bases. After removal of 4 bases from V and 1 base from J, the junction contained 5 bases not matched to a gene. This CDR3 region has 16 residues. CDR1 is MNHEY and CDR2 is SVGAGI in the germline V gene. The CDR3 coding sequence is TGTGCCAGCAGTTCTCGCGGGACAGGGGGCACAGATACGCAGTATTTT. Protein sequence: CASSSRGTGGTDTQYF.

This rearrangement joins TRBV11-2 to TRBJ1-3, with 10 nucleotides matching TRBD1. V lost 3 bases and J lost 8; bases outside the gene matches: 13. This CDR3 has 17 amino acids. Germline V lookup: CDR1 SGHAT, CDR2 FQNNGV. Written as DNA, the CDR3 is TGTGCCAGCAGCTTCTACCGGGACAGGGGTTCCGGAGACACCATATATTTT. This translates into CASSFYRDRGSGDTIYF.

The V gene is TRBV14, the J gene TRBJ2-7; no firm D call. Germline V CDR1 and CDR2: SGHDN, FVKESK. Trimming pared 1 base from V and 5 bases from J, leaving 12 bases between. This CDR3 is 14 amino acids long. DNA of the CDR3: TGTGCCAGCAGCCAAGGCCAGGCCCTCAACGAGCAGTACTTC. Its translation is CASSQGQALNEQYF.

The chain links TRBV15 to TRBJ1-2, with 8 bases matching TRBD1. With 1 base clipped from V and 5 bases from J, the junction kept 12 bases outside the gene matches. This CDR3 is 17 amino acids long. CDR1 LNHNV and CDR2 YYDKDF come from the germline V gene (reference sequence). CDR3 in DNA: TGTGCCACCAGCAGAGGGGTACAGGGGGATGCTCTATATGGCTACACCTTC. It is translated as CATSRGVQGDALYGYTF.

This chain links TRBV5-5 with TRBJ2-3, with TRBD1 matching 10 bases. V shed 4 bases and J 4 bases; nucleotides not matched to a gene: 3. The CDR3 consists of 14 residues. Germline CDR1 and CDR2: SGHKS and YYEKEE (reference sequence). This chain's CDR3 is CASSIGQGADTQYF. Written as DNA, the CDR3 is TGTGCCAGCAGCATTGGACAGGGGGCAGATACGCAGTATTTT.